This T cell receptor beta chain was identified in a study of T cells in narcolepsy. This clone occurred once. The antigen remains unidentified. The protocol was immunoSEQ multiplex PCR, while the TCRdb copy is restricted to in-frame clones and leaves out a portion. The repertoire consists of 26,000 or so clones, with around nine tenths occurring once and the leading ten covering around 1.1%. The CDR3 is 15 amino acids. V was pared by 6 bases and J by 3 bases, with 7 bases of the junction left unmatched. The germline CDR1 and CDR2 sequences are LNHDA and SQIVND (reference sequence). Findings of the study overall: In some patient and control memory CD4+ samples, autoreactive clones were absent.

The source of this sequence is a human donor with narcolepsy. The V and J genes are TRBV19 and TRBJ2-2; TRBD1 matches at 7 bases. Source material: CD45RA- memory CD4+ T cells from PBMCs. CDR3 sequence (DNA): TGTGCCAGTAGGTACAGGGGCGTCTACACCGGGGAGCTGTTTTTT. Translating gives CASRYRGVYTGELFF. Full variable domain (outside the CDR3, taken from reference TRBV19 and TRBJ2-2): DGGITQSPKYLFRKEGQNVTLSCEQNLNHDAMYWYRQDPGQGLRLIYYSQIVNDFQKGDIAEGYSVSREKKESFPLTVTSAQKNPTAFYLCASRYRGVYTGELFFGEGSRLTVL.